The T cell receptor beta chain described here comes from a study of cytomegalovirus exposure and HLA in healthy donors. The study's findings and limits: Segments of the TCR beta V type were, in most cases, productive about 87% or about 30% of the time in an earlier analysis. Follow-up analysis found HLA locus-dependent TCR association rates, highest for DRB1 and lowest for HLA-C. Among TCR beta chains of equal frequency, HLA-associated ones were more clonally expanded in a later analysis. Three chains tied to CMV proved CMV antigen-specific in vitro.

Primers for the PCR totalled 60 Vbeta and 13 Jbeta. TCRdb's table, derived via immunoSEQ multiplex PCR, lists solely in-frame clones and lacks some. The sample lists around 140,000 clones, roughly 79% occurring once. The table lists this clone with a few counts. Its specificity is not known. Germline V gene sequence: CDR1 WSHSY, CDR2 SAAADI. The J segment lost 4 bases and the V segment lost 6 bases, leaving 5 bases of the junction unmatched. The CDR3 is made up of 15 amino acids. The sequencing sample was made of PBMCs. The receptor was isolated from a woman under 30 in good health and CMV-seronegative. The chain joins TRBV10-2 to TRBJ2-2; 10 bases are a match to TRBD2. The CDR3 sequence: CASRGSGRATGELFF. For the CDR3, the DNA is TGCGCCAGCAGGGGGAGCGGGAGGGCCACCGGGGAGCTGTTTTTT.